The present T cell receptor beta chain was sequenced within a study of metastatic and nonmetastatic thyroid tumors. As for the study in general: Repertoire comparisons spanned blood and tumor or nodule tissue from malignant and benign thyroid patients. Study-wide results and caveats: Across blood and tumor, TCR beta diversity in malignant thyroid tumors was reportedly significantly higher than in benign nodules.

Concerning this clone: What it binds is not known. Given a much more abundant clone one base away, this may be a read error. This CDR3 is missing its conserved last phenylalanine or tryptophan, likely due to a read error.

Not a single patient had been given any form of treatment at any point before undergoing thyroid surgery. This CDR3 spans 14 amino acids. V lost 5 bases, J lost 2 bases, and 9 bases stayed unmatched. Germline-derived CDR1 and CDR2 are DFQATT and SNEGSKA (reference sequence). Original analysis: A distant-metastasis classifier for papillary thyroid cancer was built using CDR3 differences across clinicopathological groups. TCRdb called clones again from the PCR reads with MiXCR. These V and J calls rely on TCRdb rather than the paper's analysis. Seen here are about 21,000 clones, under 30% observed once, and the top ten hold around 14%.

The receptor was derived from a male donor with papillary thyroid cancer or a benign thyroid nodule (not recorded which). Some clones in this sample may be carry-over from other donors' samples. This chain connects TRBV20-1 to TRBJ2-7, with TRBD1 matching over 7 bases. Sequenced sample: tumor tissue. CDR3 sequence (DNA): TGCAGTGCTCAGGGTATGACAGGGACCTACGAGCAGTACTTG. Its protein is CSAQGMTGTYEQYL.